These 8 T cell receptor beta chains share one sample of origin, sequenced in a study of cytomegalovirus exposure and HLA in healthy donors. Primers included in the PCR were 60 Vbeta and 13 Jbeta primers. Repertoires were generated with immunoSEQ multiplex PCR, while TCRdb's copy carries only in-frame clones and drops some. The repertoire holds 99,000 or so clones, with roughly 15% as singletons. Material for sequencing was PBMCs. These receptors were obtained from a female donor in good health and CMV-seronegative.

The gene calls are TRBV12-2 and TRBJ2-7; the table's D call, TRBD1, has no DNA check behind it. TRBV12-2 is flagged as a pseudogene. The CDR3 spans 14 residues. DNA for the CDR3: TGTGCAAGTCGCCCGAGACAGGGTGGCTACGAGCAGTACTTC. Translated, it gives CASRPRQGGYEQYF.

The CDR3 bases are TGTGCCAGCAGCTTAGATGCCCAAGGTCCGGGACTACGTTACAATGAGCAGTTCTTC. This codes for CASSLDAQGPGLRYNEQFF. The rearrangement links TRBV11-2 to TRBJ2-1, with 7 bases identical to TRBD2. J gave up 4 bases and V 0 bases, and 15 bases lay outside the gene matches. The CDR3 runs 19 residues. In germline, CDR1 is SGHAT, CDR2 FQNNGV. The full variable domain, with the rest looked up from reference TRBV11-2 and TRBJ2-1, is EAGVAQSPRYKIIEKRQSVAFWCNPISGHATLYWYQQILGQGPKLLIQFQNNGVVDDSQLPKDRFSAERLKGVDSTLKIQPAKLEDSAVYLCASSLDAQGPGLRYNEQFFGPGTRLTVL.

This rearrangement joins TRBV7-9 to TRBJ2-7; TRBD1 agrees at 7 bases. The germline CDR1 and CDR2 sequences are SEHNR and FQNEAQ (reference sequence). After removal of 4 bases from V and 6 bases from J, the junction contained 12 bases not matched to a gene. CDR3 length: 15 residues. The CDR3 spells CASSSETGRVPEQYF. The CDR3 DNA follows: TGTGCCAGCAGCTCAGAGACAGGGAGAGTTCCCGAGCAGTACTTC.

This rearrangement joins TRBV5-6 to TRBJ2-3; TRBD2 agrees at 13 bases. CDR3 size: 15 residues. With V trimmed by 2 bases and J by 6 bases, 3 bases remained unmatched. Germline-derived CDR1 and CDR2 are SGHDT and YYEEEE. The CDR3 coding sequence is TGTGCCAGCAGCTTAGGACTAGCGGGGGAGGATACGCAGTATTTT. It yields the protein CASSLGLAGEDTQYF.

At least ten counts were recorded for this clone. The J gene is TRBJ2-1, the V gene TRBV19; the match to TRBD2 covers 8 bases. Trimming at V came to 1 base and at J to 9 bases, leaving 8 bases not matched to a gene. The germline V gene encodes CDR1 LNHDA and CDR2 SQIVND (reference sequence). The CDR3 is 15 residues long. In DNA form, the CDR3 reads TGTGCCAGTAGTATAGCTTCGGGAGGGGCTGGTGAGCAGTTCTTC. This gives the protein CASSIASGGAGEQFF.

The sample holds a few counts of this clone. The rearrangement links TRBV6-4 to TRBJ2-2, with D perhaps TRBD2 (5 bases). Germline values: CDR1 MRHNA, CDR2 SNTAGT. Between the trimmed V and J ends, which lost 5 bases and 1 base, there was a span of 5 bases. The CDR3 loop spans 13 amino acids. CDR3 sequence: CASSSGNTGELFF. CDR3 bases: TGTGCCAGCAGTAGCGGGAACACCGGGGAGCTGTTTTTT.

This clone was seen only a few times. V usage is TRBV10-2 and J usage is TRBJ1-3; D possibly corresponds to TRBD1 (5 bases). The CDR3 runs to 16 residues. With 0 bases removed from V and 2 bases from J, the gap between germline ends came to 11 bases. Germline CDR1 is WSHSY and CDR2 is SAAADI. Written as DNA, the CDR3 is TGCGCCAGCAGTGAGTCGACCCCCAGGGCTGGAAACACCATATATTTT. Protein sequence: CASSESTPRAGNTIYF.

The chain combines TRBV25-1 with TRBJ2-7; D unresolved. The V gene's germline CDR1 is MGHDK and CDR2 SYGVNS. Trimming removed 9 bases from V and 3 bases from J, with 6 bases in between. The CDR3 totals 10 residues. The CDR3 is CASANYEQYF. CDR3 nucleotides: TGTGCCAGTGCTAACTACGAGCAGTACTTC.